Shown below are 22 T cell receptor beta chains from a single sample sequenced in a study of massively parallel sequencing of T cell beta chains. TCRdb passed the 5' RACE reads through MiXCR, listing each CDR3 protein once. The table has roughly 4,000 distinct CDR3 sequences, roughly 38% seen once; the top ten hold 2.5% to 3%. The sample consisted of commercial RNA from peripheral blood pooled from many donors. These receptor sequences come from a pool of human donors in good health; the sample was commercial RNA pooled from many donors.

CDR3 in DNA: TGCAGTGCTAGAGAGGGACTGTATTCCTACGAGCAGTACTTC. It yields the protein CSAREGLYSYEQYF. The rearrangement joins TRBV20-1 to TRBJ2-7, with D tentatively TRBD2 (6 bases). Per the germline V gene, CDR1 is DFQATT and CDR2 is SNEGSKA (reference sequence). V lost 0 bases and J lost 1, with 10 bases in between. The length of the CDR3 is 14 residues.

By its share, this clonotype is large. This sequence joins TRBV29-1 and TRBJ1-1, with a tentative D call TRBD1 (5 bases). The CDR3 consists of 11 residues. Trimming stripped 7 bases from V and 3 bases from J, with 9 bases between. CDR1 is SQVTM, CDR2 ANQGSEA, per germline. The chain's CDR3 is CSAWGDTEAFF. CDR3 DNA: TGCAGCGCCTGGGGCGACACTGAAGCTTTCTTT.

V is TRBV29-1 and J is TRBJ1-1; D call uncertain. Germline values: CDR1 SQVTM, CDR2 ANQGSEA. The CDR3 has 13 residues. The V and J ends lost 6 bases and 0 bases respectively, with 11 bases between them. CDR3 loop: CSVADVLNTEAFF. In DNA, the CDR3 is TGCAGCGTCGCGGACGTACTGAACACTGAAGCTTTCTTT. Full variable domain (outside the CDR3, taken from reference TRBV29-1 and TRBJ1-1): SAVISQKPSRDICQRGTSLTIQCQVDSQVTMMFWYRQQPGQSLTLIATANQGSEATYESGFVIDKFPISRPNLTFSTLTVSNMSPEDSSIYLCSVADVLNTEAFFGQGTRLTVV.

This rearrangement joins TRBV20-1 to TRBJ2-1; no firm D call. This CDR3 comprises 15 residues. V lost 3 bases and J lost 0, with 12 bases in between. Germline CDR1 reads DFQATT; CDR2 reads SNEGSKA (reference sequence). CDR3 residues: CSASSRKVSYNEQFF. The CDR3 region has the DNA TGCAGTGCTAGTAGCAGAAAGGTCTCCTACAATGAGCAGTTCTTC.

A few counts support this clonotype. Here the CDR3 DNA reads TGTGCCTCGCGGGGGGGCTACAATGAGCAGTTCTTC. The encoded protein is CASRGGYNEQFF. The chain has TRBV19 and TRBJ2-1; TRBD2 aligns across 9 bases. CDR1 and CDR2 (germline): LNHDA, SQIVND (reference sequence). This CDR3 has 12 amino acids. Unmatched junction bases numbered 2, after V lost 11 bases and J lost 3 bases.

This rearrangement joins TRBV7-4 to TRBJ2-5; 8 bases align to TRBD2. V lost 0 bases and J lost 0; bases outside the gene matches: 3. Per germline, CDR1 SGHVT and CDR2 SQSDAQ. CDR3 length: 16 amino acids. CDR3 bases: TGTGCCAGCAGCTTAGCGCCTAGCGGGTACCAAGAGACCCAGTACTTC. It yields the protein CASSLAPSGYQETQYF.

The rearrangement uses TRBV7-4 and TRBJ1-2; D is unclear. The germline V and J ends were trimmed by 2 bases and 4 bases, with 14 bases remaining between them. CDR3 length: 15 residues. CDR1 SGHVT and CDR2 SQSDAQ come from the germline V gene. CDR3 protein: CASSLLAGPSYGYTF. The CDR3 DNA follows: TGTGCCAGCAGCTTACTGGCAGGACCTTCCTATGGCTACACCTTC.

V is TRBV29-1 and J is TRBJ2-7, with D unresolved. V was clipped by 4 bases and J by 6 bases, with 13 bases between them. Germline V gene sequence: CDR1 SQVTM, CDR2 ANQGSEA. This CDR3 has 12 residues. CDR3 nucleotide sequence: TGCAGCGTTGGGATAAACGGGCGCGAGCAGTACTTC. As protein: CSVGINGREQYF.

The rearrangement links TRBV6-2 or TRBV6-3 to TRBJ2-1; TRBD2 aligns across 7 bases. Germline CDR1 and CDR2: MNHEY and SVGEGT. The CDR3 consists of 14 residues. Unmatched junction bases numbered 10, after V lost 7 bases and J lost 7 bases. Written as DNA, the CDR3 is TGTGCCAGCACTCCCCCGGGACTAACGAATGAGCAGTTCTTC. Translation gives CASTPPGLTNEQFF.

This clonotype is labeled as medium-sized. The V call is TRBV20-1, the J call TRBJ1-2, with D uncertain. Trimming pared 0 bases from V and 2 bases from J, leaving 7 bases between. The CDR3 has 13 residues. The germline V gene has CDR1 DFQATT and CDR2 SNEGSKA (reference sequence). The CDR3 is CSARDPRNYGYTF. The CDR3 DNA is TGCAGTGCTAGAGACCCCAGAAACTATGGCTACACCTTC.

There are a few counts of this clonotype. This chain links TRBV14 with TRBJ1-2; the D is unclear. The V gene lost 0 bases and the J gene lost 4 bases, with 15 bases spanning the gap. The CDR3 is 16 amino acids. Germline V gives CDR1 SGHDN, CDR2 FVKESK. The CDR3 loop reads CASSQDNPYQSYGYTF. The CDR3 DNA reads TGTGCCAGCAGCCAAGATAATCCATACCAGAGCTATGGCTACACCTTC.

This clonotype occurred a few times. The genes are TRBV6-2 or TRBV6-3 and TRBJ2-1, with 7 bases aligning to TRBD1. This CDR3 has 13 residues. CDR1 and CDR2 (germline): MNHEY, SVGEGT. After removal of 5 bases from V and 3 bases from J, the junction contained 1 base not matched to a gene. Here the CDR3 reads CASSRDSYNEQFF. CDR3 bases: TGTGCCAGCAGTCGGGACAGCTACAATGAGCAGTTCTTC.

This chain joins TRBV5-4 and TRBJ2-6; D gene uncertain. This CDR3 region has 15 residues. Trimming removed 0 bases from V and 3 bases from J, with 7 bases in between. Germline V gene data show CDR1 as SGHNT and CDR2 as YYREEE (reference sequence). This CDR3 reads CASSLVGGGANVLTF. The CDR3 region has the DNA TGTGCCAGCAGCTTGGTTGGCGGTGGGGCCAACGTCCTGACTTTC.

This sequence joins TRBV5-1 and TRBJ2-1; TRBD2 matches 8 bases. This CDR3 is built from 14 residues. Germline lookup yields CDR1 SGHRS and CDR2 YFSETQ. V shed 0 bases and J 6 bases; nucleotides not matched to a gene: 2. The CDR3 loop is CASSLVGTSNEQFF. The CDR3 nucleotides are TGCGCCAGCAGCTTGGTGGGGACTAGCAATGAGCAGTTCTTC.

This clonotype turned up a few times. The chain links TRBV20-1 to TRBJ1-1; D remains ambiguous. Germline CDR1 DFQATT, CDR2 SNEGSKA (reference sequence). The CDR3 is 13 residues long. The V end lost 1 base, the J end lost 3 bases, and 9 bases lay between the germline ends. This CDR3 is CSARGHKDTEAFF. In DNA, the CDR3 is TGCAGTGCTAGAGGGCATAAGGACACTGAAGCTTTCTTT.

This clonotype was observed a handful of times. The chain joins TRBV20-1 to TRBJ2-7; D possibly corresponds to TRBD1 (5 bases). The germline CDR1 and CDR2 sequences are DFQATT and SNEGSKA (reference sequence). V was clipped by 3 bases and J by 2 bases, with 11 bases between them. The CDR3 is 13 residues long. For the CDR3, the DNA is TGCAGTGCTAGGGGGCCCACTACCTACGAGCAGTACTTC. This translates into CSARGPTTYEQYF.

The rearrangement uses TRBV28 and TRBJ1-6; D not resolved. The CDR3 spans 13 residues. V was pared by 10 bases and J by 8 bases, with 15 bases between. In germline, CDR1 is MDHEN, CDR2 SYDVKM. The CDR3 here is CATSSVPHSPLHF. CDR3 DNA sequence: TGTGCCACCAGCAGTGTTCCCCATTCACCCCTCCACTTT.

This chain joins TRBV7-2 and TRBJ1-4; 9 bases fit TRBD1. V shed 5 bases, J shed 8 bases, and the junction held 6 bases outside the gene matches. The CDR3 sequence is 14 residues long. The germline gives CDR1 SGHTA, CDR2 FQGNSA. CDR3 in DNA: TGTGCCAGCAGCGAGGGACAGGGAAACGAAAAACTGTTTTTT. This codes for CASSEGQGNEKLFF.

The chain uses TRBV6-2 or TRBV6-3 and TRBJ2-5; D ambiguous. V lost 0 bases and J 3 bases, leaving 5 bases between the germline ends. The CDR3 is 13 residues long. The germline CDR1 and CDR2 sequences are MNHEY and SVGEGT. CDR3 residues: CASSYSAKETQYF. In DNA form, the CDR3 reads TGTGCCAGCAGTTACTCGGCCAAAGAGACCCAGTACTTC.

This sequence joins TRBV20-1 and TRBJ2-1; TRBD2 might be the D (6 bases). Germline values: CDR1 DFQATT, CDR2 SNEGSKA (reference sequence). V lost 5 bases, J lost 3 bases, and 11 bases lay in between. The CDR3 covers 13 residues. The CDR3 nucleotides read TGCAGTGCTCACACCGGGAGCTACAATGAGCAGTTCTTC. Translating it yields CSAHTGSYNEQFF.

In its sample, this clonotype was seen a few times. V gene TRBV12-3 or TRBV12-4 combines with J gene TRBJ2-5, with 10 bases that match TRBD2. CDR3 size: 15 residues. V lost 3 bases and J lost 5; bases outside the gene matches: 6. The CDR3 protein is CASSFSGGAVETQYF. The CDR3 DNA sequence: TGTGCCAGCAGTTTCAGCGGGGGGGCGGTGGAGACCCAGTACTTC.

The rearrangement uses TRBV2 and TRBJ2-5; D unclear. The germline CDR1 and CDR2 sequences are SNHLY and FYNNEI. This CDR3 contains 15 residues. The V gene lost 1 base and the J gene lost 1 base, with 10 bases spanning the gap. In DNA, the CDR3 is TGTGCCAGCAGTGAAGTTTTACCTCCCCAAGAGACCCAGTACTTC. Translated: CASSEVLPPQETQYF. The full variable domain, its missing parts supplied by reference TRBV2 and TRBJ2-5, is EPEVTQTPSHQVTQMGQEVILRCVPISNHLYFYWYRQILGQKVEFLVSFYNNEISEKSEIFDDQFSVERPDGSNFTLKIRSTKLEDSAMYFCASSEVLPPQETQYFGPGTRLLVL.